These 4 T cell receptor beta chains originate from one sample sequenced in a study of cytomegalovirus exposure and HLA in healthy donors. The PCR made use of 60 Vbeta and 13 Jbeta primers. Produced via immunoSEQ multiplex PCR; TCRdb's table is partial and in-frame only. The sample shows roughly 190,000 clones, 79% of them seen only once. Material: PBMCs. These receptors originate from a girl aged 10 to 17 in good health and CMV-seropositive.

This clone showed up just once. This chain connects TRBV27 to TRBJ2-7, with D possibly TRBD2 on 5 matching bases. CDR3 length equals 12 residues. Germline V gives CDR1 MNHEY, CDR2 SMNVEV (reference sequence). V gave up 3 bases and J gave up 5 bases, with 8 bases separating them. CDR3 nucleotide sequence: TGTGCCAGCAGTTTGGCCGGGAACGAGCAGTACTTC. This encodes CASSLAGNEQYF.

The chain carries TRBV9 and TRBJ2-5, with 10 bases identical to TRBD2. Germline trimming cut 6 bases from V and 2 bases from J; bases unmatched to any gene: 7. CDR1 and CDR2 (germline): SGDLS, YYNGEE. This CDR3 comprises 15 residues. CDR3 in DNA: TGTGCCAGCACTAGCGGGGGTAACTATCAAGAGACCCAGTACTTC. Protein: CASTSGGNYQETQYF.

CDR3: CASSPHASEQYF. The CDR3 DNA follows: TGTGCCAGCAGCCCCCATGCGTCCGAGCAGTACTTC. The chain is built from TRBV13 and TRBJ2-7; D remains ambiguous. This CDR3 has 12 residues. V was pared by 5 bases and J by 6 bases, with 11 bases between. Germline loops: CDR1 PRHDT, CDR2 FYEKMQ (reference sequence). The full variable domain, in which reference TRBV13 and TRBJ2-7 provide the parts outside the CDR3, is AAGVIQSPRHLIKEKRETATLKCYPIPRHDTVYWYQQGPGQDPQFLISFYEKMQSDKGSIPDRFSAQQFSDYHSELNMSSLELGDSALYFCASSPHASEQYFGPGTRLTVT.

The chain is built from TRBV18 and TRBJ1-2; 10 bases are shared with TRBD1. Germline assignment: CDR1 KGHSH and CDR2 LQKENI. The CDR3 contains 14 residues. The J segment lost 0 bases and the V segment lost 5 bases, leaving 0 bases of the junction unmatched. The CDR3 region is CASSGQGANYGYTF. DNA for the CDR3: TGTGCCAGCTCAGGACAGGGGGCTAACTATGGCTACACCTTC.